Below are 18 T cell receptor beta chains sequenced from a single sample in a study of T cell responses to AZD1222 COVID-19 vaccine. The method was immunoSEQ multiplex PCR; TCRdb's version includes in-frame clones alone and lacks a portion of them. The sample lists about 150,000 clones, about 85% occurring once. Sequencing used peripheral blood, obtained after recovery from COVID-19. The receptors shown here come from an adult who had recovered from COVID-19.

This rearrangement joins TRBV5-1 to TRBJ2-1, with D uncertain. The germline V and J ends were trimmed by 0 bases and 9 bases, with 7 bases remaining between them. The germline CDR1 and CDR2 sequences are SGHRS and YFSETQ. This CDR3 region has 12 residues. The CDR3 DNA follows: TGCGCCAGCAGCTTGGAGCGCGGTGAGCAGTTCTTC. Translated: CASSLERGEQFF.

The chain combines TRBV2 with TRBJ2-7, with D unclear. The CDR3 sequence is 12 residues long. CDR1 and CDR2 from the germline V gene are SNHLY and FYNNEI. Deletions cut 1 base from V and 8 bases from J, with 9 bases between. In nucleotides, the CDR3 is TGTGCCAGCAGTGAAGACCTAAGTAAGCAGTACTTC. Its protein product is CASSEDLSKQYF.

The count of this clone is one. This sequence joins TRBV10-2 and TRBJ1-4; D is unresolved. V gave up 8 bases and J gave up 4 bases, with 8 bases separating them. Germline CDR1 is WSHSY and CDR2 is SAAADI. The CDR3 totals 12 residues. The CDR3 reads CASGQHNEKLFF. The CDR3 coding sequence is TGCGCCAGCGGGCAGCATAATGAAAAACTGTTTTTT.

V is TRBV11-2 and J is TRBJ2-3; D tentatively reads TRBD1 or TRBD2 (7 bases each). V lost 5 bases, J lost 5 bases, and 14 bases lay in between. Germline-derived CDR1 and CDR2 are SGHAT and FQNNGV. The CDR3 is made up of 14 amino acids. The CDR3: CASSGGGGRDTQYF. CDR3 bases: TGTGCCAGCAGCGGGGGAGGGGGCAGAGATACGCAGTATTTT.

V and J are TRBV29-1 and TRBJ2-1; 7 positions match TRBD2. CDR3 length equals 13 residues. V shed 8 bases, J shed 6 bases, and the junction held 10 bases outside the gene matches. The germline gives CDR1 SQVTM, CDR2 ANQGSEA. CDR3 sequence (DNA): TGCAGCTTAGCGGGCTTAACCCCCAATGAGCAGTTCTTC. Protein: CSLAGLTPNEQFF.

This clone is a singleton in its sample. The chain employs TRBV5-8 and TRBJ1-6, with no clear D. Germline CDR1 SGHTS, CDR2 YDEGEE. CDR3 length equals 12 residues. V lost 0 bases to trimming and J lost 16 bases, with 11 bases between them. The CDR3 spells CASSLAGALLHF. CDR3 coding DNA: TGTGCCAGCAGCTTGGCGGGCGCCTTACTCCACTTT.

The genes are TRBV7-9 and TRBJ2-3; TRBD2 might be the D (6 bases). V was pared by 1 base and J by 2 bases, with 10 bases between. Germline V gene lookup returns CDR1 SEHNR and CDR2 FQNEAQ (reference sequence). This CDR3 is built from 15 residues. CDR3 nucleotide sequence: TGTGCCAGCAGCTTAGAGGGACTCAACACAGATACGCAGTATTTT. It encodes CASSLEGLNTDTQYF.

The sample holds one count of this clone. The gene calls are TRBV15 and TRBJ1-3; D possibly corresponds to TRBD1 (5 bases). This CDR3 has 16 amino acids. Trimming shortened V by 5 bases and J by 1 base, and 15 bases separated the two germline ends. From germline, CDR1 is LNHNV and CDR2 YYDKDF (reference sequence). The CDR3 loop reads CATSPWDLSSGNTIYF. The CDR3, as DNA: TGTGCCACCAGCCCCTGGGACTTAAGTTCTGGAAACACCATATATTTT.

The chain combines TRBV7-7 with TRBJ1-1; maybe TRBD1 (6 bases). Deletions cut 5 bases from V and 1 base from J, with 14 bases between. From germline, CDR1 is SSHAT and CDR2 FNYEAQ (reference sequence). The CDR3 is 15 amino acids. The CDR3 nucleotides are TGTGCCAGCAGCCTCCTTCCGACAGGGAACACTGAAGCTTTCTTT. This codes for CASSLLPTGNTEAFF.

V gene TRBV27 combines with J gene TRBJ1-1; 8 nucleotides match TRBD1. Germline assignment: CDR1 MNHEY and CDR2 SMNVEV (reference sequence). Trimming took 5 bases from V and 6 from J; bases not matched to a gene: 8. The CDR3 covers 14 residues. The CDR3 bases are TGTGCCAGCAGTGACAGGGGTCTTCTTTCTGAAGCTTTCTTT. Encoded protein: CASSDRGLLSEAFF.

The gene calls are TRBV5-8 and TRBJ1-2; 8 nucleotides agree with TRBD1. After removal of 4 bases from V and 4 bases from J, the junction contained 6 bases not matched to a gene. This CDR3 comprises 14 residues. Germline CDR1 is SGHTS and CDR2 is YDEGEE. CDR3 in amino acids: CASSLDRGTYGYTF. CDR3 sequence (DNA): TGTGCCAGCAGCCTTGACAGGGGCACCTATGGCTACACCTTC.

The genes are TRBV7-2 and TRBJ1-5; D call uncertain. The V end was cut by 1 base, the J end by 7 bases, with 14 bases between. The germline CDR1 and CDR2 sequences are SGHTA and FQGNSA. This CDR3 is 15 amino acids long. The DNA of the CDR3 is TGTGCCAGCAGCTTAGACCAGGCCCACGGGCAGCCCCAGCATTTT. Its protein is CASSLDQAHGQPQHF.

The rearrangement uses TRBV9 and TRBJ1-1, with 9 bases identical to TRBD1. The CDR3 runs 16 residues. Trimming at V came to 4 bases and at J to 6 bases, leaving 13 bases not matched to a gene. The V gene's germline CDR1 is SGDLS and CDR2 YYNGEE. CDR3 bases: TGTGCCAGCAGCCTGAATAGGGACAGGGAAGGGGCTGAAGCTTTCTTT. This encodes CASSLNRDREGAEAFF.

The chain joins TRBV19 to TRBJ1-2; TRBD1 is a possible D gene (5 bases). Germline V gene sequence: CDR1 LNHDA, CDR2 SQIVND (reference sequence). CDR3 length: 15 residues. V was trimmed by 7 bases and J by 4 bases, leaving 19 bases between them. In DNA form, the CDR3 reads TGTGCCAGTAACAAGGGACCGGGGGGAGTCTATGGCTACACCTTC. It is translated as CASNKGPGGVYGYTF.

The gene calls are TRBV24-1 and TRBJ2-1; 11 bases align to TRBD1. V shed 1 base, J shed 7 bases, and the junction held 8 bases outside the gene matches. CDR1 is KGHDR and CDR2 is SFDVKD in the germline V gene. The CDR3 is made up of 17 amino acids. CDR3 coding DNA: TGTGCCACCAGTGATTTAACCGGGACAGGGGGGCCGAATGAGCAGTTCTTC. Its translation: CATSDLTGTGGPNEQFF.

This clone was seen only once. As DNA, the CDR3 is TGTGCCAGCAGCCCCATTGGGGCAGCGGTTAACTCCTACGAGCAGTACTTC. Amino acids: CASSPIGAAVNSYEQYF. The V call is TRBV4-2, the J call TRBJ2-7; D is perhaps TRBD1 or TRBD2 (5 bases each). The CDR3 spans 17 residues. Germline values: CDR1 LGHNA, CDR2 YNFKEQ. The ends were cut back, 4 bases at V and 0 bases at J, with 19 bases in the middle.

The chain joins TRBV6-5 to TRBJ1-5, with TRBD1 as a possible D gene (5 bases). Germline values: CDR1 MNHEY, CDR2 SVGAGI. Trimming pared 7 bases from V and 4 bases from J, leaving 14 bases between. The CDR3 length is 14 residues. CDR3 sequence (DNA): TGTGCCAGCATCAGGGAGGGTGGGAATCAGCCCCAGCATTTT. This codes for CASIREGGNQPQHF.

The chain uses TRBV7-2 and TRBJ1-2; weak D call: TRBD1 (5 bases). Deletions cut 4 bases from V and 7 bases from J, with 10 bases between. Per the germline V gene, CDR1 is SGHTA and CDR2 is FQGNSA. This CDR3 comprises 12 residues. The CDR3 sequence: CASSSGFGGYTF. The CDR3 nucleotides read TGTGCCAGCAGCTCAGGGTTTGGTGGCTACACCTTC.